These 12 T cell receptor beta chains originate from one sample sequenced in a study of OX40 agonist ivuxolimab in advanced cancers. Assay: immunoSEQ multiplex PCR; the TCRdb copy retains only in-frame clones and omits some. Of about 71,000 clones listed, roughly 78% are singletons. Sample: CD4+ or CD8+ T cells sorted from blood, taken in a trial of the OX40 agonist ivuxolimab. The receptors derive from an adult with an advanced solid tumor such as melanoma, head and neck, liver or kidney cancer.

The chain recombines TRBV5-1 with TRBJ1-1; no firm D call. The CDR3 is made up of 16 amino acids. V dropped 0 bases and J dropped 0 bases, with 12 bases sitting between them. Germline V gene sequence: CDR1 SGHRS, CDR2 YFSETQ. Here the CDR3 DNA reads TGCGCCAGCAGCTTGGAGACGTGGGGTATGAACACTGAAGCTTTCTTT. It specifies CASSLETWGMNTEAFF. Drawing the rest from reference TRBV5-1 and TRBJ1-1, the complete variable domain is KAGVTQTPRYLIKTRGQQVTLSCSPISGHRSVSWYQQTPGQGLQFLFEYFSETQRNKGNFPGRFSGRQFSNSRSEMNVSTLELGDSALYLCASSLETWGMNTEAFFGQGTRLTVV.

The chain carries TRBV7-9 and TRBJ1-2, with 10 bases lining up with TRBD1. The CDR3 length is 15 residues. With 0 bases clipped from V and 8 bases from J, the junction kept 6 bases outside the gene matches. Germline V gives CDR1 SEHNR, CDR2 FQNEAQ (reference sequence). The CDR3 is CASSLAGQGVDGYTF. CDR3 nucleotide sequence: TGTGCCAGCAGCTTAGCTGGACAGGGGGTTGACGGCTACACCTTC. Full variable domain (outside the CDR3, taken from reference TRBV7-9 and TRBJ1-2): DTGVSQNPRHKITKRGQNVTFRCDPISEHNRLYWYRQTLGQGPEFLTYFQNEAQLEKSRLLSDRFSAERPKGSFSTLEIQRTEQGDSAMYLCASSLAGQGVDGYTFGSGTRLTVV.

The chain couples TRBV5-1 to TRBJ2-2, with 7 nucleotides matching TRBD2. The CDR3 loop spans 15 amino acids. J was trimmed by 1 base and V by 0 bases; bases with no gene match: 0. The germline V gene has CDR1 SGHRS and CDR2 YFSETQ. CDR3 amino acids: CASSLVAGNTGELFF. The CDR3 nucleotides are TGCGCCAGCAGCTTGGTAGCGGGGAACACCGGGGAGCTGTTTTTT.

The chain joins TRBV4-1 to TRBJ2-5, with D unclear. CDR1 and CDR2 from the germline V gene are MGHRA and YSYEKL. This CDR3 contains 13 residues. The V end lost 1 base, the J end lost 5 bases, and 8 bases lay between the germline ends. This chain's CDR3 is CASSQGVRETQYF. The CDR3 coding sequence is TGCGCCAGCAGCCAAGGGGTCAGGGAGACCCAGTACTTC.

This chain links TRBV27 with TRBJ1-4, with a tentative D call TRBD1 (6 bases). V lost 6 bases, J lost 1 base, and 6 bases lay in between. This CDR3 spans 13 amino acids. The V gene's germline CDR1 is MNHEY and CDR2 SMNVEV (reference sequence). The CDR3 bases are TGTGCCAGCAGACAGGGAACTAATGAAAAACTGTTTTTT. Translated, it gives CASRQGTNEKLFF.

The chain uses TRBV27 and TRBJ1-2, with 7 bases that match TRBD1. The CDR3 spans 15 residues. The ends lost 4 bases at V and 0 bases at J; junction bases unmatched: 5. CDR1 is MNHEY and CDR2 is SMNVEV in the germline V gene (reference sequence). In nucleotides, the CDR3 is TGTGCCAGCAGTTCCAGACAGGGTACTAACTATGGCTACACCTTC. It codes for CASSSRQGTNYGYTF.

The chain carries TRBV21-1 and TRBJ1-3. TRBV21-1 is designated a pseudogene. The CDR3 contains 17 residues. CDR3 DNA: TGTGCCAGCAGCCAAAAAGTCGCCGGCCACTCTGGAAACACCATATATTTT. It translates to CASSQKVAGHSGNTIYF.

This rearrangement joins TRBV5-1 to TRBJ2-7; the D gene is possibly TRBD1 (6 bases). CDR3 length equals 14 residues. Germline V gene data show CDR1 as SGHRS and CDR2 as YFSETQ. V was clipped by 4 bases and J by 5 bases, with 16 bases between them. In DNA, the CDR3 is TGCGCCAGCAGCCCGGGACACGGATCTAACGAGCAGTACTTC. This sequence encodes CASSPGHGSNEQYF.

The chain has TRBV9 and TRBJ2-6; 10 nucleotides align to TRBD1. V trimming: 4 bases; J trimming: 2 bases; junction bases outside the gene matches: 9. Germline CDR1 SGDLS, CDR2 YYNGEE. This CDR3 comprises 18 residues. In nucleotides, the CDR3 is TGTGCCAGCAGCCCTCGTGGACAGGGGGGAACTGGGGCCAACGTCCTGACTTTC. It encodes CASSPRGQGGTGANVLTF.

V and J are TRBV5-1 and TRBJ1-4, with TRBD1 matching over 9 bases. Looked up from germline, CDR1 is SGHRS and CDR2 is YFSETQ. The junction had 4 bases not matched to a gene; V was cut back by 4 bases and J by 6 bases. This CDR3 is built from 14 residues. CDR3 coding DNA: TGCGCCAGCAGCGGGGACAGGGAGGATGAAAAACTGTTTTTT. Encoded protein: CASSGDREDEKLFF.

This rearrangement joins TRBV6-1 to TRBJ1-1; a weak D match, TRBD1 (5 bases). The CDR3 consists of 14 residues. The V gene's germline CDR1 is MNHNS and CDR2 SASEGT. The ends were cut back, 3 bases at V and 4 bases at J, with 12 bases in the middle. The CDR3 sequence is CASSEQPGSTEAFF. CDR3 nucleotides: TGTGCCAGCAGTGAGCAACCAGGGAGCACTGAAGCTTTCTTT.

This clone has only one observation. This chain links TRBV29-1 with TRBJ1-1; D gene uncertain. The CDR3 extends over 19 amino acids. Germline CDR1 is SQVTM and CDR2 is ANQGSEA. Trimming left V 6 bases short and J 3 bases short, with 32 bases between. The CDR3 DNA follows: TGCAGCGTCGCTTATCCGTCCCCTCTCGGAAGACCAAGGGACACTGAAGCTTTCTTT. This sequence encodes CSVAYPSPLGRPRDTEAFF.